One TCR beta chain is described in this entry. Its antigen is not known. This specimen belongs to a study of cytomegalovirus exposure and HLA in healthy donors. About the research overall: Around 85 million unique TCR sequences came from HLA-typed donors in an early release. Broader study findings: A missense DCLRE1C variant was associated with V- and J-gene trimming of TCR beta chains in a later analysis, and an independent cohort replicated the association. The Asian-associated ancestry cluster reportedly had fewer N-insertions than the approximately 670-donor mean in a later analysis.

60 Vbeta and 13 Jbeta primers were used in PCR. TCRdb keeps only in-frame clones here, not all; method: immunoSEQ multiplex PCR. The sample has about 120,000 clones; roughly 78% are singletons. The CDR3 length is 16 residues. V lost 3 bases to trimming and J lost 0 bases, with 13 bases between them. Germline V gene lookup returns CDR1 KGHSH and CDR2 LQKENI. Each donor was healthy, and each was a bone marrow donor. Sequencing was carried out using PBMCs. The chain joins TRBV18 to TRBJ2-3, with D hard to call. This sequence was found in a man aged 25 to 40 in good health and CMV-seronegative. This CDR3 reads CASSPLSEISTDTQYF. CDR3 bases: TGTGCCAGCTCACCTCTATCGGAGATTAGCACAGATACGCAGTATTTT.